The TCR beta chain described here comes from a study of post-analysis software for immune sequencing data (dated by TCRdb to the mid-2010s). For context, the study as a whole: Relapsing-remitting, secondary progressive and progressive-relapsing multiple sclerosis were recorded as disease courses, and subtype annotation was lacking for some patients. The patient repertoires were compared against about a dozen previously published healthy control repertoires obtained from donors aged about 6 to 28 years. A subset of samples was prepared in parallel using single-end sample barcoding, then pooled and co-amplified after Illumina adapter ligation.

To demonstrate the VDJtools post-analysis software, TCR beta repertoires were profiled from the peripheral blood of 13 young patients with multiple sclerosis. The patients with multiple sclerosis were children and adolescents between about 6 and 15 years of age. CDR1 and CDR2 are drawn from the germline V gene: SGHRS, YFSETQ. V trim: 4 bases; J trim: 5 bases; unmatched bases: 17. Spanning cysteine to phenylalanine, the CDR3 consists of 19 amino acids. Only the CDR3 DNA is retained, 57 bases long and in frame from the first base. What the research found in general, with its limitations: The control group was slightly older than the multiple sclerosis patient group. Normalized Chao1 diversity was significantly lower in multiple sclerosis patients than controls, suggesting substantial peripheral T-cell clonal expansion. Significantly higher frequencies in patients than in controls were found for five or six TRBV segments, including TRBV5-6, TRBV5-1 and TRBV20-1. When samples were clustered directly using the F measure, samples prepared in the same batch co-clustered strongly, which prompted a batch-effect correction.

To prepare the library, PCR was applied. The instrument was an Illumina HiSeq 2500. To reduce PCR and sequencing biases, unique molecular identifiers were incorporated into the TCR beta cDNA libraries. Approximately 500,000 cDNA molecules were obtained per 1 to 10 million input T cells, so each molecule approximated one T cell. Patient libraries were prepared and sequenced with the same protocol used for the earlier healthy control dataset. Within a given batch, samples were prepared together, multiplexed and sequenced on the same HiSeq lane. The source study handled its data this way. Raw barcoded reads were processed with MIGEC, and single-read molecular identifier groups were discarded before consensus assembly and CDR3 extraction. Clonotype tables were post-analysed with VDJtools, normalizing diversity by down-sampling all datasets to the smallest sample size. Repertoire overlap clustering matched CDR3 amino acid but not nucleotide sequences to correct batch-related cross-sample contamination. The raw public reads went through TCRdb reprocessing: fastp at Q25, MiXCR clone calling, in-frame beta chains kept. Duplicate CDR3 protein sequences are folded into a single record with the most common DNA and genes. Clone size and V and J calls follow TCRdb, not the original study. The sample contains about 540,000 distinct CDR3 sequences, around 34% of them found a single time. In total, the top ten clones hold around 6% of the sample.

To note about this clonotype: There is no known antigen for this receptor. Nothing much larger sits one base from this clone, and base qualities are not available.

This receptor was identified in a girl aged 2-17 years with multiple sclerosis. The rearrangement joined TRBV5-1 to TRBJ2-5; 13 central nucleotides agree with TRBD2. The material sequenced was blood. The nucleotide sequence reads TGCGCCAGCAGCAACGGTGGGACCGGGACTAGCGGGGTACGGGAGACCCAGTACTTC. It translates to CASSNGGTGTSGVRETQYF.